The 16 T cell receptor beta chains in this list originate from one sample, sequenced in a study of regulatory T cells in long-lasting Graves disease (dated by TCRdb to the early 2020s). The time point label for this specimen denotes: newly diagnosed GD, antithyroid drugs for less than 3 months. RNA was extracted from PBMCs in TRIzol for both TCR sequencing and RNA sequencing. The library was produced with multiplex PCR. The instrument given in TCRdb is Illumina HiSeq 4000. iRepertoire HTBI primers and Arm-PCR amplification of CDR3 regions were used to construct TCR beta libraries. Clones were called with MiXCR by TCRdb after fastp trimmed the public reads at Q25, and only in-frame beta chains were retained. Merged by CDR3 protein, the rows form single entries marked with the most common genes and DNA. Counted in this sample were roughly 350,000 distinct CDR3 sequences; roughly a sixth of them appeared once. The ten largest make up 25% to 30% of the sample.

The same data also went into a second study, on T cells in Graves' hyperthyroidism and ophthalmopathy.

Sequenced material: peripheral blood mononuclear cells (PBMCs), taken at new diagnosis, from a patient treated with antithyroid drugs. These receptor sequences come from a middle-aged man with Graves disease. Donor details come from another sample of the same person, matched by shared clones.

J is TRBJ1-5 and V is TRBV5-5, with 8 bases fitting TRBD1. The CDR3 spans 17 residues. Germline V gene data show CDR1 as SGHKS and CDR2 as YYEKEE (reference sequence). V trimming: 0 bases; J trimming: 5 bases; junction bases outside the gene matches: 10. Here the CDR3 reads CASSLGPGAGGDQPQHF. Written as DNA, the CDR3 is TGTGCCAGCAGCTTGGGACCCGGGGCAGGGGGCGATCAGCCCCAGCATTTT.

In its sample, this clonotype was seen many times. The rearrangement links TRBV28 to TRBJ2-7; unclear D gene. CDR1 and CDR2 from the germline V gene are MDHEN and SYDVKM. This CDR3 is built from 14 residues. V was shortened by 5 bases and J by 1 base, with 12 bases between the two germline ends. In nucleotides, the CDR3 is TGTGCCAGCAGTGCGACCACAAGGTCCTACGAGCAGTACTTC. As protein: CASSATTRSYEQYF.

The rearrangement links TRBV7-9 to TRBJ2-3; D is perhaps TRBD1 (6 bases). This CDR3 region has 19 residues. V gave up 5 bases and J gave up 2 bases, with 26 bases separating them. The germline CDR1 and CDR2 sequences are SEHNR and FQNEAQ (reference sequence). DNA for the CDR3: TGTGCCAGCAGCCCGAACCCCGGGACACACGGACGGATCACAGATACGCAGTATTTT. Translation gives CASSPNPGTHGRITDTQYF.

This clonotype was seen at least ten times. The V call is TRBV30, the J call TRBJ2-1; 7 bases line up with TRBD1. This CDR3 contains 10 residues. Germline CDR1 reads GTSNPN; CDR2 reads SVGIG (reference sequence). V lost 2 bases and J lost 15; bases outside the gene matches: 4. Here the CDR3 reads CAWSRDRVFF. CDR3 nucleotides: TGTGCCTGGAGTAGGGACAGAGTGTTCTTC.

Concerning this clonotype: It is likely a read error: a sequence one base away is far more abundant. The rearrangement uses TRBV6-2 or TRBV6-3 and TRBJ1-5, with D unresolved. The germline V gene has CDR1 MNHEY and CDR2 SVGEGT. CDR3 length equals 13 residues. The CDR3 DNA reads as TGTGCCAGCAGTTTTTCTAGCAATCGGCCCCAGCATTTT. Translating gives CASSFSSNRPQHF.

At least ten counts were recorded for this clonotype. The chain recombines TRBV2 with TRBJ1-4; a possible D gene is TRBD1 (5 bases). In germline, CDR1 is SNHLY, CDR2 FYNNEI. The CDR3 spans 14 residues. V was clipped by 7 bases and J by 8 bases, with 17 bases between them. The CDR3 protein is CASTRTSGYEKLFF. The CDR3, as DNA: TGTGCCAGCACGCGGACATCAGGATACGAAAAACTGTTTTTT.

In this sample, this clonotype turned up many times. The chain has TRBV9 and TRBJ1-1; 7 bases align to TRBD1. Germline V lookup: CDR1 SGDLS, CDR2 YYNGEE. The ends lost 6 bases at V and 4 bases at J; junction bases unmatched: 9. The CDR3 runs 14 residues. The DNA for the CDR3 is TGTGCCAGCACGCCGACAGGGTCTGGCACTGAAGCTTTCTTT. Protein: CASTPTGSGTEAFF. The full variable domain, completed using reference TRBV9 and TRBJ1-1, is DSGVTQTPKHLITATGQRVTLRCSPRSGDLSVYWYQQSLDQGLQFLIQYYNGEERAKGNILERFSAQQFPDLHSELNLSSLELGDSALYFCASTPTGSGTEAFFGQGTRLTVV.

The rearrangement joins TRBV29-1 to TRBJ1-2; D unresolved. CDR1 and CDR2 (germline): SQVTM, ANQGSEA. The CDR3 spans 11 residues. V shed 7 bases and J shed 5 bases, with 11 bases lying between them. The CDR3 sequence: CSAGFSYGYTF. The DNA for the CDR3 is TGCAGCGCGGGATTTTCGTATGGCTACACCTTC.

This clonotype came up many times. The rearrangement joins TRBV5-1 to TRBJ1-4; D ambiguous. The CDR3 is 16 residues long. CDR1 SGHRS and CDR2 YFSETQ come from the germline V gene. V was clipped by 0 bases and J by 5 bases, with 14 bases between them. The CDR3: CASSLGGGRSNEKLFF. The CDR3, as DNA: TGCGCCAGCAGCTTGGGAGGAGGACGAAGCAATGAAAAACTGTTTTTT.

This clonotype was recorded at least ten times. In DNA, the CDR3 is TGTGCCAGCAGCGCCCGGGACAGGGGTGTATACGGTGAGCAGTTCTTC. Translated, it gives CASSARDRGVYGEQFF. The chain has TRBV7-2 and TRBJ2-1; 10 bases agree with TRBD1. The length of the CDR3 is 16 residues. CDR1 and CDR2 from the germline V gene are SGHTA and FQGNSA. J gave up 9 bases and V 5 bases, and 13 bases lay outside the gene matches.

With regard to this clonotype: Mismatch with germline at one junction end may stem from a read error. This rearrangement joins TRBV3-1 to TRBJ2-2; TRBD2 might be the D (6 bases). Germline-derived CDR1 and CDR2 are LGHDT and YNNKEL (reference sequence). The CDR3 has 12 amino acids. The CDR3 sequence: CASSPGVGGLFF. In DNA, the CDR3 is TGTGCCAGCAGCCCGGGCGTGGGGGGGCTGTTTTTT.

The chain uses TRBV7-7 and TRBJ1-4, with 9 bases that match TRBD1. Germline-derived CDR1 and CDR2 are SSHAT and FNYEAQ (reference sequence). The V segment lost 2 bases and the J segment 10 bases; nucleotides outside the gene matches: 17. The CDR3 is 18 residues long. CDR3 sequence (DNA): TGTGCCAGCAGCTTACGGCCCGCTATAAGGGACAGGGTCACAAAACTGTTTTTT. This gives the protein CASSLRPAIRDRVTKLFF. Combining the CDR3 with reference TRBV7-7 and TRBJ1-4 gives the whole variable domain GAGVSQSPRYKVTKRGQDVTLRCDPISSHATLYWYQQALGQGPEFLTYFNYEAQPDKSGLPSDRFSAERPEGSISTLTIQRTEQRDSAMYRCASSLRPAIRDRVTKLFFGSGTQLSVL.

The chain combines TRBV7-9 with TRBJ2-1; D perhaps matches TRBD1 (6 bases). The CDR3 covers 15 residues. Trimming removed 0 bases at V and 3 bases at J, with 9 bases between. Germline V gene sequence: CDR1 SEHNR, CDR2 FQNEAQ (reference sequence). The CDR3 DNA reads as TGTGCCAGCAGCTTAGCGGGGGCACGCTACAATGAGCAGTTCTTC. The encoded protein is CASSLAGARYNEQFF. The variable domain in full, completed from reference TRBV7-9 and TRBJ2-1, reads DTGVSQNPRHKITKRGQNVTFRCDPISEHNRLYWYRQTLGQGPEFLTYFQNEAQLEKSRLLSDRFSAERPKGSFSTLEIQRTEQGDSAMYLCASSLAGARYNEQFFGPGTRLTVL.

Points on this clonotype: This clone may be a read error of a much larger clone one base away. This chain joins TRBV30 and TRBJ2-5; 10 bases are a match to TRBD1. CDR3 length: 15 residues. Germline CDR1 is GTSNPN and CDR2 is SVGIG (reference sequence). V shed 0 bases and J 5 bases; nucleotides not matched to a gene: 6. CDR3 amino acids: CAWSVRTGGFETQYF. The CDR3 coding sequence is TGTGCCTGGAGTGTCCGGACAGGGGGTTTTGAGACCCAGTACTTC.

This clonotype appeared a few times. This chain uses TRBV27 with TRBJ2-4, with 7 bases aligning to TRBD2. With 5 bases clipped from V and 3 bases from J, the junction kept 7 bases outside the gene matches. This CDR3 has 15 amino acids. The germline V gene has CDR1 MNHEY and CDR2 SMNVEV (reference sequence). DNA of the CDR3: TGTGCCAGCAGTGGGGGAGGGGAGGGCAAAAACATTCAGTACTTC. This codes for CASSGGGEGKNIQYF.

The rearrangement uses TRBV4-2 and TRBJ1-2; a weak D match, TRBD1 (5 bases). CDR3 size: 12 residues. Germline CDR1 reads LGHNA; CDR2 reads YNFKEQ. The ends were cut back, 5 bases at V and 7 bases at J, with 11 bases in the middle. CDR3 residues: CASSAGAVGYTF. The CDR3, as DNA: TGTGCCAGCAGCGCCGGGGCCGTTGGCTACACCTTC.